The rows below give T cell receptor beta chains drawn from one sample of a study of cytomegalovirus exposure and HLA in healthy donors. The assay was immunoSEQ multiplex PCR, and TCRdb's table has in-frame clones only and misses some. The repertoire holds around 120,000 clones, over 65% seen once, with 1.8% in the top ten. The sequencing input was PBMCs. These receptors were taken from a man between 18 and 35 years old in good health and CMV-seronegative. The CDR3 runs from the conserved cysteine through the conserved F or W. A D gene is named only where the DNA matches it firmly. Clone size is stated in some rows and not others, as once, few, many or a class when expanded.

>TRBJ1-1|NA|once|TRBV5-5
TGTGCCAGCAGCCTTCGAGAGTCGAGAGCTTTCTTT
CASSLRESRAFF
>TRBJ1-5|NA|NA|TRBV29-1
TGCAGCGTTGAAGTCCCCAGTCAGCCCCAGCATTTT
CSVEVPSQPQHF
>TRBJ1-1|NA|once|TRBV5-8
TGTGCCAGCAGCTTCCTTCGCGGGGGGACAATCTCTGAAGCTTTCTTT
CASSFLRGGTISEAFF
>TRBJ1-6|TRBD1|NA|TRBV19
TGTGCCAGTAGTTTGGGACAGGCCACGTCGCCCCTCCACTTT
CASSLGQATSPLHF
>TRBJ2-3|TRBD2|NA|TRBV6-1
TGTGCCAGCAGTGAAGGGACTAGCCGAGATACGCAGTATTTT
CASSEGTSRDTQYF
>TRBJ2-6|NA|NA|TRBV11-2
TGTGCCAGCAGCCCACAACAGGGCACTGGGGCCAACGTCCTGACTTTC
CASSPQQGTGANVLTF
>TRBJ1-4|NA|NA|TRBV25-1
TGTGCCAGCAGTAGTGGCTTTGCTGAAAAACTGTTTTTT
CASSSGFAEKLFF
>TRBJ1-2|NA|NA|TRBV23-1
TGCGCCAGCATCCCCGAGGAGGGAGGCTACACCTTC
CASIPEEGGYTF
>TRBJ1-1|TRBD1|few|TRBV5-6
TGTGCCAGCAGGAAGACAGGGGCGAGGGACACTGAAGCTTTCTTT
CASRKTGARDTEAFF
>TRBJ2-7|TRBD1|NA|TRBV7-2
TGTGCCAGCAGCCCCCGCAGGGGGCCCCGGGCTCTCGAGCAGTACTTC
CASSPRRGPRALEQYF
>TRBJ2-2|TRBD1|NA|TRBV5-4
TGTGCCAGCAGCTCCCCCCGGGACAGCTACACCGGGGAGCTGTTTTTT
CASSSPRDSYTGELFF